The 9 T cell receptor beta chains listed next were all sequenced from one sample in a study of OX40 agonist ivuxolimab in advanced cancers. The data were produced by immunoSEQ multiplex PCR, yet TCRdb's version contains in-frame clones alone and is incomplete. Here the sample spans around 95,000 clones, under 95% being singletons. The input for sequencing was CD4+ or CD8+ T cells sorted from blood, taken in a trial of the OX40 agonist ivuxolimab. These receptors were obtained from an adult with an advanced solid tumor such as melanoma, head and neck, liver or kidney cancer.

This chain connects TRBV7-9 to TRBJ2-1; the D is unclear. The CDR3 is 11 residues long. Germline V gene sequence: CDR1 SEHNR, CDR2 FQNEAQ (reference sequence). Trimming cost V 2 bases and J 6 bases, with 2 bases left between them. The DNA for the CDR3 is TGTGCCAGCAGCTTAATCAATGAGCAGTTCTTC. Translated: CASSLINEQFF.

This chain links TRBV10-3 with TRBJ1-4; 9 nucleotides agree with TRBD1. This CDR3 spans 14 amino acids. Germline assignment: CDR1 ENHRY and CDR2 SYGVKD. Trimming took 6 bases from V and 8 from J; bases not matched to a gene: 7. CDR3 region: CAIRGDREHEKLFF. The CDR3, as DNA: TGTGCCATCAGGGGGGACAGGGAACACGAAAAACTGTTTTTT.

This chain connects TRBV28 to TRBJ2-3, with D maybe TRBD2 (6 bases). The CDR3 extends over 15 amino acids. Trimming left V 3 bases short and J 1 base short, with 11 bases between. Germline V lookup: CDR1 MDHEN, CDR2 SYDVKM. CDR3 amino acids: CASSFGASGTDTQYF. CDR3 coding DNA: TGTGCCAGCAGTTTCGGGGCTAGCGGCACAGATACGCAGTATTTT.

The chain uses TRBV27 and TRBJ1-6; TRBD1 aligns across 9 bases. Germline V lookup: CDR1 MNHEY, CDR2 SMNVEV (reference sequence). With 5 bases clipped from V and 10 bases from J, the junction kept 18 bases outside the gene matches. There are 18 residues in the CDR3. In nucleotides, the CDR3 is TGTGCCAGCAGTCCCGAACCGCCGGGACAGGGTGGCGGGTCACCCCTCCACTTT. Amino acid sequence: CASSPEPPGQGGGSPLHF.

This clone appeared once. For the CDR3, the DNA is TGCGCCAGCAGCCATTTGACAGCCCGCTCTGGAAACACCATATATTTT. This sequence encodes CASSHLTARSGNTIYF. The rearrangement links TRBV4-3 to TRBJ1-3, with D possibly being TRBD1 (5 bases). Trimming stripped 3 bases from V and 0 bases from J, with 12 bases between. The germline gives CDR1 LGHNA, CDR2 YSLEER. CDR3 length equals 16 residues.

This chain joins TRBV28 and TRBJ1-3, with D possibly TRBD1 on 5 matching bases. Germline V gene lookup returns CDR1 MDHEN and CDR2 SYDVKM. CDR3 length equals 17 residues. V was trimmed by 3 bases and J by 0 bases, leaving 15 bases between them. The CDR3 sequence: CASSLGLGGTSGNTIYF. CDR3 coding DNA: TGTGCCAGCAGTTTGGGTCTCGGGGGGACCTCTGGAAACACCATATATTTT.

The DNA of the CDR3 is TGTGCCAGTAGTCCAAGGACAGACCTAGCCAAAAACATTCAGTACTTC. This translates into CASSPRTDLAKNIQYF. V usage is TRBV19 and J usage is TRBJ2-4, with D perhaps TRBD1 (6 bases). Per germline, CDR1 LNHDA and CDR2 SQIVND (reference sequence). The V gene lost 5 bases and the J gene lost 0 bases, with 14 bases spanning the gap. CDR3 length equals 16 residues.

The chain employs TRBV5-4 and TRBJ1-1; 9 bases align to TRBD1. CDR1 is SGHNT and CDR2 is YYREEE in the germline V gene (reference sequence). This CDR3 has 15 amino acids. The ends lost 0 bases at V and 7 bases at J; junction bases unmatched: 7. This chain's CDR3 is CASSLGDRELIEAFF. In nucleotides, the CDR3 is TGTGCCAGCAGCTTGGGGGACAGGGAGTTGATTGAAGCTTTCTTT.

The rearrangement links TRBV11-2 to TRBJ2-3, with 8 bases matching TRBD1. Germline-derived CDR1 and CDR2 are SGHAT and FQNNGV. V gave up 2 bases and J gave up 2 bases; unmatched junction bases: 9. The CDR3 runs to 17 residues. CDR3 bases: TGTGCCAGCAGCTTAAGGGGTGGGGACAGGATCACAGATACGCAGTATTTT. Its translation is CASSLRGGDRITDTQYF. Full variable domain (outside the CDR3, taken from reference TRBV11-2 and TRBJ2-3): EAGVAQSPRYKIIEKRQSVAFWCNPISGHATLYWYQQILGQGPKLLIQFQNNGVVDDSQLPKDRFSAERLKGVDSTLKIQPAKLEDSAVYLCASSLRGGDRITDTQYFGPGTRLTVL.